The clone carrying this TCR beta chain occurred many times. The source of the sample is a study of human T cells and chemical hapten exposure. The library attached unique molecular identifiers to individual cDNA molecules. As originally analysed: TCRs per sample had a median of approximately 88,000 and ranged from about 23,224 to 700,000. TCRdb fed the RACE reads into MiXCR, producing one record per CDR3 protein. It is TCRdb's table, rather than the study itself, that gives the V and J calls and clone size. The table lists around 130,000 distinct CDR3 sequences, approximately 8.3% of them singletons. The V gene's germline CDR1 is SQVTM and CDR2 ANQGSEA. Trimming removed 4 bases at V and 3 bases at J, with 6 bases between. CDR3 length: 12 amino acids. Indicated time point: healthy volunteer bleed at 2 weeks. It was from unfractionated whole blood that total RNA was extracted.

The origin of this receptor is a male donor in good health. Some clones in this sample may be carry-over from other donors' samples. The sample comprised whole blood. This sequence joins TRBV29-1 and TRBJ2-2; D remains ambiguous. CDR3: CSVVHHTGELFF. The CDR3 DNA is TGCAGCGTTGTACATCACACCGGGGAGCTGTTTTTT.